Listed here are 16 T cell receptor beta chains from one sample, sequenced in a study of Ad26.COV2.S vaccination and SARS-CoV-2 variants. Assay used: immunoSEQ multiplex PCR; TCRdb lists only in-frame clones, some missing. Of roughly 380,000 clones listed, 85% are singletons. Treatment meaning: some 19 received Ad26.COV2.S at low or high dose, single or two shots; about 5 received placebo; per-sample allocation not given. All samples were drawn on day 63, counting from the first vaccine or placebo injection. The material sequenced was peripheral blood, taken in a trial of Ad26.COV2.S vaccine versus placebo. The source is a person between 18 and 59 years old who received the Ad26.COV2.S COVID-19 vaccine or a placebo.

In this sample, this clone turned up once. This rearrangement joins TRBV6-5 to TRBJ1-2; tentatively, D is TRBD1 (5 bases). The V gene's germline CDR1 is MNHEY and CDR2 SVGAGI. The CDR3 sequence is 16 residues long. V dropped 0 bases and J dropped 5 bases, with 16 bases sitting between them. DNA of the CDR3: TGTGCCAGCAGTTACTCGAAAGAGGGAGGACATTATGGCTACACCTTC. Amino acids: CASSYSKEGGHYGYTF.

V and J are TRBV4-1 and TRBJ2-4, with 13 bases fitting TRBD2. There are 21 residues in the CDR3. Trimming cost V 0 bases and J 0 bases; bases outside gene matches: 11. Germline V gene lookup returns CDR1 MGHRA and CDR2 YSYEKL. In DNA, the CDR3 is TGCGCCAGCAGCCAAGATACAGCACTAGCGGGGGGGATGCTAGCCAAAAACATTCAGTACTTC. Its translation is CASSQDTALAGGMLAKNIQYF.

The CDR3 reads CASSGQGGVGELFF. Written as DNA, the CDR3 is TGTGCCAGCAGTGGGCAGGGGGGTGTAGGGGAGCTGTTTTTT. This rearrangement joins TRBV4-2 to TRBJ2-2, with D perhaps matching TRBD1 (7 bases). V shed 6 bases and J shed 8 bases, with 16 bases lying between them. The CDR3 runs to 14 residues. The germline V gene has CDR1 LGHNA and CDR2 YNFKEQ.

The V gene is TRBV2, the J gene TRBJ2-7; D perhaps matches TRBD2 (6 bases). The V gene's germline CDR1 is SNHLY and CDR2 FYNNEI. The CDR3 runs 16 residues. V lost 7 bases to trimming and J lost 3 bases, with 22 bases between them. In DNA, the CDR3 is TGTGCCAGCACCGGGCCCCCCGGGGGAGTCCTCTACGAGCAGTACTTC. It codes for CASTGPPGGVLYEQYF.

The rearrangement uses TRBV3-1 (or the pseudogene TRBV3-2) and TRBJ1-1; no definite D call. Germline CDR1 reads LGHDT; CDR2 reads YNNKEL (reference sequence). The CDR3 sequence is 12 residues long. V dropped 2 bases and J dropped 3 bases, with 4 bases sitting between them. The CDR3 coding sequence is TGTGCCAGCAGCCAATTGTACACTGAAGCTTTCTTT. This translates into CASSQLYTEAFF.

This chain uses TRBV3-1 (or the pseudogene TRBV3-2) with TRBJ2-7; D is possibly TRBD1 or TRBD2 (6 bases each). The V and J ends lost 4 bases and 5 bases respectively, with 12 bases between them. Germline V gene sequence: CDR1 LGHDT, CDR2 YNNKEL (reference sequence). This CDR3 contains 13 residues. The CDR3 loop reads CASSLGGQDEQYF. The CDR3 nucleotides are TGTGCCAGCAGCCTCGGGGGCCAGGACGAGCAGTACTTC.

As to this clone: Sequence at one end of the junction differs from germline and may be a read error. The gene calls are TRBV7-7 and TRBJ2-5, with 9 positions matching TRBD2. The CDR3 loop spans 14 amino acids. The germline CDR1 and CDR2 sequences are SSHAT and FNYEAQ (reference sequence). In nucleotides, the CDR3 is TGTGCTAGCAGCTCTAGCGGGAACCAAGAGACCCAGTACTTC. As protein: CASSSSGNQETQYF.

The CDR3 reads CASRTGTGEETQYF. DNA for the CDR3: TGTGCCAGCAGAACCGGGACAGGCGAGGAGACCCAGTACTTC. The chain is built from TRBV2 and TRBJ2-5; TRBD1 matches 8 bases. In germline, CDR1 is SNHLY, CDR2 FYNNEI. The V segment lost 6 bases and the J segment 5 bases; nucleotides outside the gene matches: 8. The CDR3 is 14 amino acids.

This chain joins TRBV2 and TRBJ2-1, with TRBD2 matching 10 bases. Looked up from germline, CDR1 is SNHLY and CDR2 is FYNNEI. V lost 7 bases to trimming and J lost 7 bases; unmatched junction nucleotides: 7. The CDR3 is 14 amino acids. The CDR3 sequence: CASMEAGGLNEQFF. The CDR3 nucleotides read TGTGCCAGCATGGAAGCGGGGGGGTTAAATGAGCAGTTCTTC.

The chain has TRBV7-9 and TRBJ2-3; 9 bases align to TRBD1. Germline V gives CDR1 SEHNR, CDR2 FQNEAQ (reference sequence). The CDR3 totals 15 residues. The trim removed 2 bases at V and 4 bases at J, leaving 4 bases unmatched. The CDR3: CASSLPRTGADTQYF. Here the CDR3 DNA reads TGTGCCAGCAGCTTACCGAGGACAGGGGCAGATACGCAGTATTTT.

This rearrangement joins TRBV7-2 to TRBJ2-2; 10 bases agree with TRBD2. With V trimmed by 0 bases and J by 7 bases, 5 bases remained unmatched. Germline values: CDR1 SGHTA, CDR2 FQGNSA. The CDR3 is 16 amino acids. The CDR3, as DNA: TGTGCCAGCAGCTTAGCTACTAGCGGGATGGGCGGGGAGCTGTTTTTT. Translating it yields CASSLATSGMGGELFF.

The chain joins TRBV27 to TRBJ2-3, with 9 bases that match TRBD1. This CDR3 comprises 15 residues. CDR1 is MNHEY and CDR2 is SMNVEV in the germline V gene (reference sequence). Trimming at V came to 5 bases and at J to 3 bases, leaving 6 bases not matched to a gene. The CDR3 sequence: CASSDGTGRTDTQYF. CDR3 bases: TGTGCCAGCAGTGACGGGACAGGGAGAACAGATACGCAGTATTTT.

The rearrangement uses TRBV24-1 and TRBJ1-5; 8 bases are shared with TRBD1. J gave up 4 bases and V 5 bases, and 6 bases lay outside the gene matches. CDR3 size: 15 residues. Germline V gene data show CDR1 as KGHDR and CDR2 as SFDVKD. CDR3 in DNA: TGTGCCACCAGTGTGACAGGGGCCTCGAATCAGCCCCAGCATTTT. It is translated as CATSVTGASNQPQHF.

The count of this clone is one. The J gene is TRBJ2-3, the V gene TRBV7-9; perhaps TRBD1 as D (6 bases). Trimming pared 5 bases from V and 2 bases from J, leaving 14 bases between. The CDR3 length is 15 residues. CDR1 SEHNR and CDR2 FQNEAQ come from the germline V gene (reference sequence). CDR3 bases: TGTGCCAGCAGCCCGAGACAGGAGAACACAGATACGCAGTATTTT. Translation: CASSPRQENTDTQYF.

The CDR3 DNA is TGTGCCAGCAGCTTAGGAGGGCACCTCTACGAGCAGTACTTC. Amino acid sequence: CASSLGGHLYEQYF. The chain employs TRBV11-2 and TRBJ2-7; tentative D call: TRBD2 (5 bases). V lost 1 base and J 3 bases, leaving 10 bases between the germline ends. This CDR3 region has 14 residues. Looked up from germline, CDR1 is SGHAT and CDR2 is FQNNGV.

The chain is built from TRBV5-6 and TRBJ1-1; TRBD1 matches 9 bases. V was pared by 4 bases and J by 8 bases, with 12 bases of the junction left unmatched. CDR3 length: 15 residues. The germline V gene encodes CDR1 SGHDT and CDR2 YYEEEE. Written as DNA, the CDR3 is TGTGCCAGCAGCCGTATAGGGACAGGGACCATAGAAGCTTTCTTT. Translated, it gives CASSRIGTGTIEAFF.